Included here is one T cell receptor (beta chain) sequence, with context. The data stem from a study of T cell changes during pregnancy in multiple sclerosis. This CDR3 contains 11 residues. Looked up from germline, CDR1 is MNHEY and CDR2 is SVGAGI. Trimming removed 6 bases at V and 8 bases at J, with 10 bases between. TCRdb's table, derived via immunoSEQ multiplex PCR, lists solely in-frame clones and lacks some. The table includes nearly 40,000 clones, approximately 90% detected once. The genes are TRBV6-5 and TRBJ1-1; tentative D call: TRBD1 (6 bases). Sequenced material: CD4+ T cells from peripheral blood mononuclear cells, taken in the third trimester of pregnancy. The receptor was isolated from a female donor with multiple sclerosis, enrolled in a pregnancy study. CDR3 sequence reads: CASSQGSEAFF. The CDR3 DNA follows: TGTGCCAGCAGCCAGGGGTCGGAAGCTTTCTTT.